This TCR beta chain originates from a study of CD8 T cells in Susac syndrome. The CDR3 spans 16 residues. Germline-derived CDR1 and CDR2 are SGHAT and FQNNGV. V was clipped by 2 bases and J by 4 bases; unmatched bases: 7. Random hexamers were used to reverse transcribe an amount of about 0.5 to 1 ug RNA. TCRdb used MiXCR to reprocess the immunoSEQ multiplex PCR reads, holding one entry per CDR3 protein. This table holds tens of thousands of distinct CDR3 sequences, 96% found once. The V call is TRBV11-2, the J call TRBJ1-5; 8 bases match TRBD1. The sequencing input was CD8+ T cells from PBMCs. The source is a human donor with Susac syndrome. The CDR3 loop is CASSLTQDRVNQPQHF. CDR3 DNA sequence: TGTGCCAGCAGCTTAACTCAGGACAGGGTAAATCAGCCCCAGCATTTT.